These T cell receptor beta chains were read from a single sample in a study of T cell responses to AZD1222 COVID-19 vaccine. Sequencing was performed with immunoSEQ multiplex PCR; in TCRdb, only in-frame clones are kept and a portion is missing. The profile covers about 120,000 clones, with around 94% appearing a single time and approximately 3% taken by the ten largest. Sequencing used peripheral blood, obtained on day 0 of AZD1222 vaccination. The receptor source for this set is an adult in good health. The CDR3 runs from the conserved cysteine through the conserved F or W. A D gene is named only where the DNA matches it firmly. A row's size may be missing; if present it is once, few, many or a size class.

j_gene | abundance | d_gene | v_gene | CDR3nt | CDR3aa
TRBJ2-7 | . | TRBD2 | TRBV6-2/TRBV6-3 | TGTGCCAGCAGTGACCCAACCCATGGACTAGCGGGAACCTACGAGCAGTACTTC | CASSDPTHGLAGTYEQYF
TRBJ2-1 | . | . | TRBV28 | TGTGCCAGTAGGCTTACGGGCACTGAGCAGTTCTTC | CASRLTGTEQFF
TRBJ1-1 | once | . | TRBV18 | TGTGCCAGCTCAGTAGTCGACGAAGCTTTCTTT | CASSVVDEAFF
TRBJ2-3 | . | TRBD1 | TRBV6-5 | TGTGCCAGCAGTTACGCACCCGGGACAGCAGATACGCAGTATTTT | CASSYAPGTADTQYF
TRBJ2-4 | . | TRBD1 | TRBV27 | TGTGCCAGCAGATCAACGGACAGGGCCAAAAACATTCAGTACTTC | CASRSTDRAKNIQYF
TRBJ2-5 | . | . | TRBV18 | TGTGCCAGCTCACCACCGATGGGAGAGACCCAGTACTTC | CASSPPMGETQYF
TRBJ1-2 | . | TRBD1 | TRBV28 | TGTGCCAGCAGTGCCGGGACAGGGGGCTATGGCTACACCTTC | CASSAGTGGYGYTF
TRBJ2-2 | . | TRBD1 | TRBV14 | TGTGCCAGCAGTAGACAGGGGGCTAACACCGGGGAGCTGTTTTTT | CASSRQGANTGELFF
TRBJ2-1 | . | TRBD2 | TRBV19 | TGTGCCAGTAGTTATATAGGGAGGGAAAGGGCCTACAATGAGCAGTTCTTC | CASSYIGRERAYNEQFF
TRBJ1-1 | . | . | TRBV2 | TGTGCCAGCGGTTCCACGTTGAACACTGAAGCTTTCTTT | CASGSTLNTEAFF
TRBJ1-6 | . | . | TRBV7-9 | TGTGCCAGCAGCCCCGGGACAAGCTATAATTCACCCCTCCACTTT | CASSPGTSYNSPLHF
TRBJ1-5 | . | . | TRBV3-1/TRBV3-2 | TGTGCCAGCAGCCAAGCTCTCGAGGGTCAGCCCCAGCATTTT | CASSQALEGQPQHF
TRBJ2-1 | . | . | TRBV7-6 | TGTGCCAGCAGCTCCTCTACCACAACCTACAATGAGCAGTTCTTC | CASSSSTTTYNEQFF
TRBJ1-2 | . | . | TRBV28 | TGTGCCAGCATCCAGGGAGGGGGCTACACCTTC | CASIQGGGYTF
TRBJ1-4 | once | . | TRBV7-9 | TGTGCCAGCAGCCAATTTATCAATGAAAAACTGTTTTTT | CASSQFINEKLFF
TRBJ2-6 | medium-sized | . | TRBV4-2 | TGTGCCAGCAGCCAAGATCGGGGCTCTGGGGCCAACGTCCTGACTTTC | CASSQDRGSGANVLTF
TRBJ2-1 | . | . | TRBV11-3 | TGTGCCAGCAGCTTAGGAGGGTACAATGAGCAGTTCTTC | CASSLGGYNEQFF
TRBJ1-2 | . | . | TRBV11-2 | TGTGCCAGCAGCTTAGATGAACACCATGGCTACACCTTC | CASSLDEHHGYTF
TRBJ1-1 | . | . | TRBV7-8 | TGTGCCAGCAGCTTACCGGGGGAATGGACTGAAGCTTTCTTT | CASSLPGEWTEAFF
TRBJ2-3 | . | . | TRBV24-1 | TGTGCCACCAGTGATCCGAGGGACGCCAATGGGGGCACAGATACGCAGTATTTT | CATSDPRDANGGTDTQYF
TRBJ2-1 | . | . | TRBV4-1 | TGCGCCAGCAGCCAAGATCGTAGCGGAGGGGGCGGCGAGCAGTTCTTC | CASSQDRSGGGGEQFF
TRBJ1-6 | . | TRBD1 | TRBV30 | TGTGCCTGGAGTTGGGACAGACTAAATTCACCCCTCCACTTT | CAWSWDRLNSPLHF
TRBJ1-2 | . | . | TRBV24-1 | TGTGCCACCAGTGATGAGACAAGTGGCGGCTACACCTTC | CATSDETSGGYTF
TRBJ1-5 | . | . | TRBV4-1 | TGCGCCAGCAGCCAAGCCCGCAATCAGCCCCAGCATTTT | CASSQARNQPQHF
TRBJ1-1 | . | TRBD1 | TRBV27 | TGTGCCAGCAGTTCTAGGACAGGGCGTCCTGAAGCTTTCTTT | CASSSRTGRPEAFF
TRBJ1-5 | . | TRBD1 | TRBV27 | TGTGCCAGCAGTTTACAGGGGGCCTTGCAGCCCCAGCATTTT | CASSLQGALQPQHF
TRBJ1-2 | . | TRBD1 | TRBV6-5 | TGTGCCAGCCGACCGGACAGGGACTATGGCTACACCTTC | CASRPDRDYGYTF
TRBJ2-1 | . | . | TRBV3-1/TRBV3-2 | TGTGCCAGCAGCCAAGAGGCGAGGTACAATGAGCAGTTCTTC | CASSQEARYNEQFF
TRBJ2-1 | once | TRBD2 | TRBV19 | TGTGCCAGTAGCATTCTAGCGGTTCCCAATGAGCAGTTCTTC | CASSILAVPNEQFF
TRBJ1-2 | once | TRBD1 | TRBV5-1 | TGCGCCAGCAGCCGCGACAGGGTGGATGGCTACACCTTC | CASSRDRVDGYTF
TRBJ1-5 | . | . | TRBV5-8 | TGTGCCAGCAGCTTGGAGGGGCAGGGAGGACAGCCCCAGCATTTT | CASSLEGQGGQPQHF
TRBJ1-1 | . | . | TRBV20-1 | TGCAGTGCGAGCCGGGACACTGAAGCTTTCTTT | CSASRDTEAFF
TRBJ1-5 | . | . | TRBV19 | TGTGCCAGCCGTCCAGGGTTCCTCCAGCCCCAGCATTTT | CASRPGFLQPQHF
TRBJ2-1 | once | . | TRBV5-4 | TGTGCCAGCAGCTTGGCCCGGGGGACCAACAATGAGCAGTTCTTC | CASSLARGTNNEQFF
TRBJ1-5 | . | TRBD1 | TRBV3-1/TRBV3-2 | TGTGCCAGCAGCCTAGGGACAGGGGGCAATCAGCCCCAGCATTTT | CASSLGTGGNQPQHF
TRBJ1-1 | . | . | TRBV5-1 | TGCGCCAGCAGCCCTCAGTTGGTGGGGACTGAAGCTTTCTTT | CASSPQLVGTEAFF
TRBJ2-3 | . | TRBD2 | TRBV2 | TGTGCCAGCGGGGGGGACCAACTCACAGATACGCAGTATTTT | CASGGDQLTDTQYF
TRBJ1-2 | . | . | TRBV5-1 | TGCGCCAGCAGCCCTTCGATAAGGGGGGCGATAGATGGCTACACCTTC | CASSPSIRGAIDGYTF
TRBJ1-2 | once | TRBD1 | TRBV27 | TGTGCCAGCAGTACGACAGGGCGCTATGGCTACACCTTC | CASSTTGRYGYTF
TRBJ2-7 | . | . | TRBV28 | TGTGCCAGCAGCTCGGGAGTAGGTTTAAGCAAGCAGTACTTC | CASSSGVGLSKQYF
TRBJ2-7 | . | . | TRBV7-9 | TGTGCCAGCAGCCCCTCGGCGGCACGGTACGAGCAGTACTTC | CASSPSAARYEQYF
TRBJ2-6 | . | . | TRBV5-1 | TGCGCCAGCAGCTTTTTGGGTGCGGAGAACAACGTCCTGACTTTC | CASSFLGAENNVLTF
TRBJ1-2 | . | . | TRBV30 | TGTGCCGGCTCTGGGATAAGCTCTTACTATGGCTACACCTTC | CAGSGISSYYGYTF
TRBJ1-5 | . | . | TRBV18 | TGTGCCAGCTCACCGGTAAGGGCTTGGGATCAGCCCCAGCATTTT | CASSPVRAWDQPQHF
TRBJ1-4 | . | TRBD1 | TRBV28 | TGTGCCAGCAGTTTAGGACAGGGTAATGAAAAACTGTTTTTT | CASSLGQGNEKLFF
TRBJ1-5 | . | TRBD1 | TRBV5-1 | TGCGCCAGCAGCTTAGGGGACAGGGGGGCGGGACAGCCCCAGCATTTT | CASSLGDRGAGQPQHF
TRBJ1-2 | . | . | TRBV29-1 | TGCAGCGTTGCTTGGGATGGCTACACCTTC | CSVAWDGYTF
TRBJ2-2 | . | . | TRBV11-3 | TGTGCCAGCAGCCAGGGATGGAACACCGGGGAGCTGTTTTTT | CASSQGWNTGELFF
TRBJ1-5 | . | . | TRBV19 | TGTGCCAGTAGTGAGGAGGGAGTCAATCAGCCCCAGCATTTT | CASSEEGVNQPQHF
TRBJ2-5 | once | TRBD2 | TRBV6-5 | TGTGCCAGCAGAAAGATAGCGGGGGGAGAGACCCAGTACTTC | CASRKIAGGETQYF